Listed below are T cell receptor beta chains from one sample, sequenced in a study of blood T cell repertoires in COVID-19. Measured with immunoSEQ multiplex PCR; TCRdb has only the in-frame clones, and not every one. The table lists 100,000 to 150,000 clones, approximately 87% of them singletons. Material: peripheral blood. These receptors all stem from a man over 45 with acute or convalescent COVID-19. Each CDR3 is given with its conserved first and last residue. The order of the fields is J gene, V gene, D gene, clone size, CDR3 DNA, CDR3 protein. D genes are given only for firm matches. Clone sizes are given selectively: once, few, many, or a class where the clone is expanded.

TRBJ1-2 | TRBV7-8 | TRBD1 | NA | TGTGCCAGCAGCCTAGGACAGGGGTCGGACTATGGCTACACCTTC | CASSLGQGSDYGYTF
TRBJ2-7 | TRBV5-1 | NA | once | TGCGCCAGCAGCCCGGGATATCGCGAGCAGTACTTC | CASSPGYREQYF
TRBJ2-3 | TRBV6-6 | NA | NA | TGTGCCAGCAGTTCTCTCGGTGCGTCGGATACGCAGTATTTT | CASSSLGASDTQYF
TRBJ2-2 | TRBV7-9 | TRBD2 | NA | TGTGCCAGCAGCTTATTTCCTAGCGGGAGGCCCTCTGGAACCGGGGAGCTGTTTTTT | CASSLFPSGRPSGTGELFF
TRBJ2-2 | TRBV2 | TRBD2 | NA | TGTGCCAGCACACCGGGAAAGGGGAGGGGCGGGGAGCTGTTTTTT | CASTPGKGRGGELFF
TRBJ1-5 | TRBV6-5 | NA | NA | TGTGCCAGCAGGGCGACTTCGAGCAATCAGCCCCAGCATTTT | CASRATSSNQPQHF
TRBJ2-2 | TRBV27 | TRBD1 | few | TGTGCCAGCAGTCAACCGAAGGGGACAGGGATGACCGGGGAGCTGTTTTTT | CASSQPKGTGMTGELFF
TRBJ2-7 | TRBV9 | NA | once | TGTGCCAGCAGCGTAGGGGACACACCCTACGAGCAGTACTTC | CASSVGDTPYEQYF
TRBJ2-6 | TRBV7-9 | NA | NA | TGTGCCAGCAGCCCGGCTGGGGCCAACGTCCTGACTTTC | CASSPAGANVLTF
TRBJ1-6 | TRBV11-3 | NA | NA | TGTGCCAGCAGCTTAACAGGCTATAATTCACCCCTCCACTTT | CASSLTGYNSPLHF
TRBJ2-5 | TRBV11-2 | TRBD2 | NA | TGTGCCAGCAGCTTAGACACCGGACTAGCGGCCCAAGAGACCCAGTACTTC | CASSLDTGLAAQETQYF
TRBJ2-6 | TRBV4-1 | TRBD1 | few | TGCGCCAGCAGCCAGGAAGGGACAGGGAGCTCTGGGGCCAACGTCCTGACTTTC | CASSQEGTGSSGANVLTF
TRBJ2-5 | TRBV27 | NA | NA | TGTGCCAGCAGTTTAGGGGGGAGTGACGAGACCCAGTACTTC | CASSLGGSDETQYF
TRBJ2-7 | TRBV5-4 | TRBD1 | once | TGTGCCAGCAGCTTTGACAGGGGTGTAGGGGAGCAGTACTTC | CASSFDRGVGEQYF
TRBJ1-1 | TRBV6-5 | TRBD1 | NA | TGTGCCAGCAAATACTTAGACAGGGACACTGAAGCTTTCTTT | CASKYLDRDTEAFF
TRBJ2-1 | TRBV6-6 | NA | NA | TGTGCCAGCAGTGCAACCACATCGTCCAATGAGCAGTTCTTC | CASSATTSSNEQFF
TRBJ2-2 | TRBV9 | TRBD2 | NA | TGTGCCAGCAGCGTAGTGGGACTAGCGGGAGGGGTGGGCACCGGGGAGCTGTTTTTT | CASSVVGLAGGVGTGELFF
TRBJ1-2 | TRBV27 | NA | NA | TGTGCCAGCAGTTTATCTGGCGGCAACAACTATGGCTACACCTTC | CASSLSGGNNYGYTF
TRBJ1-4 | TRBV6-4 | NA | NA | TGTGCCAGCAAGGGGTGGGCTAATGAAAAACTGTTTTTT | CASKGWANEKLFF
TRBJ2-1 | TRBV3-1/TRBV3-2 | TRBD1 | NA | TGTGCCAGCAGCCAAGCGGGACAGACCAATGAGCAGTTCTTC | CASSQAGQTNEQFF
TRBJ2-2 | TRBV6-5 | NA | once | TGTGCCAGCTACGGCGGGGAGCTGTTTTTT | CASYGGELFF
TRBJ2-1 | TRBV24-1 | TRBD1 | NA | TGTGCCACCAGTGCCTCCGGGACAGGGGCCTACAATGAGCAGTTCTTC | CATSASGTGAYNEQFF
TRBJ2-3 | TRBV5-1 | NA | NA | TGCGCCAGCAGCTTTGAGGGAGAAGTCACAGATACGCAGTATTTT | CASSFEGEVTDTQYF
TRBJ2-1 | TRBV19 | NA | NA | TGTGCCAGTAGTATAAGTCGAGGTAATGAGCAGTTCTTC | CASSISRGNEQFF
TRBJ2-1 | TRBV5-1 | NA | NA | TGCGCCAGCAGCTTGGGAGGAGCGGTGGCCTACAATGAGCAGTTCTTC | CASSLGGAVAYNEQFF
TRBJ2-4 | TRBV7-9 | NA | NA | TGTGCCAGCAGCTTTCTCTCTGACAGACTAGCCAAAAACATTCAGTACTTC | CASSFLSDRLAKNIQYF
TRBJ2-3 | TRBV6-5 | TRBD2 | NA | TGTGCCAGCAAATTTTCTAGCGGGAACACAGATACGCAGTATTTT | CASKFSSGNTDTQYF
TRBJ2-7 | TRBV18 | NA | NA | TGTGCCAGCTCACCGGGCGTTAGCTCCTACGAGCAGTACTTC | CASSPGVSSYEQYF
TRBJ1-1 | TRBV6-5 | NA | NA | TGTGCCAGCAGACAACCCCTAGGGGGCACTGAAGCTTTCTTT | CASRQPLGGTEAFF
TRBJ2-3 | TRBV11-3 | NA | NA | TGTGCCAGCAGCTCCGGGACTGCTGGAGATACGCAGTATTTT | CASSSGTAGDTQYF
TRBJ2-7 | TRBV4-1 | NA | NA | TGCGCCAGCAGCCAAGATCCTGGGCTAATCTACGAGCAGTACTTC | CASSQDPGLIYEQYF
TRBJ2-1 | TRBV11-3 | TRBD2 | NA | TGTGCCAGCAGCCCCCAAGCGGGAGGGCTCGGTGAGCAGTTCTTC | CASSPQAGGLGEQFF
TRBJ1-2 | TRBV19 | NA | few | TGTGCCAGTAGTATAGGGAGGGCCGAATCTGCCTACACCTTC | CASSIGRAESAYTF
TRBJ2-1 | TRBV6-2/TRBV6-3 | TRBD2 | NA | TGTGCCAGCAGCCGATCACTAATAGCGGGAGGATTGGATGAGCAGTTCTTC | CASSRSLIAGGLDEQFF
TRBJ2-5 | TRBV5-1 | NA | NA | TGCGCCAGCAGTATTGCACTTCAAGAGACCCAGTACTTC | CASSIALQETQYF
TRBJ1-2 | TRBV12-3/TRBV12-4 | NA | NA | TGTGCCAGCAGTTTAGGATGGGGCGGCTACACCTTC | CASSLGWGGYTF
TRBJ1-2 | TRBV6-2/TRBV6-3 | NA | NA | TGTGCCAGCAGCCATAGGGGTGCGAACGGCTACACCTTC | CASSHRGANGYTF
TRBJ2-5 | TRBV21-1 | NA | NA | TGTGCCAGCAGCAAAGAAGGACTGGTGGAGACCCAGTACTTC | CASSKEGLVETQYF
TRBJ2-2 | TRBV11-3 | TRBD1 | once | TGTGCCAGCAGTCGACAGGGGGCGAACACCGGGGAGCTGTTTTTT | CASSRQGANTGELFF
TRBJ2-7 | TRBV3-1/TRBV3-2 | NA | NA | TGTGCCAGCAGCCACTCAGCGGACCACCGGTACGAGCAGTACTTC | CASSHSADHRYEQYF
TRBJ2-7 | TRBV30 | NA | NA | TGTGCCTGGAGTGTACTCCTCGGGGACTACGAGCAGTACTTC | CAWSVLLGDYEQYF
TRBJ1-6 | TRBV5-4 | NA | NA | TGTGCCAGCAGCTTGGGAGTGGGGGGGGGTAATTCACCCCTCCACTTT | CASSLGVGGGNSPLHF
TRBJ2-5 | TRBV5-1 | NA | NA | TGCGCCAGCAGTCAGTTTATCCCACAAGAGACCCAGTACTTC | CASSQFIPQETQYF
TRBJ1-1 | TRBV5-6 | NA | NA | TGTGCCAGCAAAAGAGGCAGGGAGGGCACTGAAGCTTTCTTT | CASKRGREGTEAFF
TRBJ1-4 | TRBV24-1 | TRBD1 | NA | TGTGCCACCAGTGACTCACAGGGGGGAAAAAGTGAAAAACTGTTTTTT | CATSDSQGGKSEKLFF
TRBJ1-1 | TRBV7-8 | NA | NA | TGTGCCAGCAGCTTAGAGGGAGGTTGGGGGGTGGTTGGTGCTTTCTTT | CASSLEGGWGVVGAFF
TRBJ1-5 | TRBV18 | TRBD1 | NA | TGTGCCAGCTCACCCGTCCCGCCGGGACAGGGTTTCGGTCAGCCCCAGCATTTT | CASSPVPPGQGFGQPQHF
TRBJ2-1 | TRBV5-1 | TRBD2 | NA | TGCGCCAGCAAAGGGACTAGCGGGAGCCCGGGGGAGCAGTTCTTC | CASKGTSGSPGEQFF
TRBJ2-7 | TRBV11-3 | NA | NA | TGTGCCAGCAGCTACCCGGGACAAGCCTACGAGCAGTACTTC | CASSYPGQAYEQYF
TRBJ1-5 | TRBV24-1 | NA | NA | TGTGCCACCAGTGATGGGGGGGGCTGGGGACAGCCCCAGCATTTT | CATSDGGGWGQPQHF